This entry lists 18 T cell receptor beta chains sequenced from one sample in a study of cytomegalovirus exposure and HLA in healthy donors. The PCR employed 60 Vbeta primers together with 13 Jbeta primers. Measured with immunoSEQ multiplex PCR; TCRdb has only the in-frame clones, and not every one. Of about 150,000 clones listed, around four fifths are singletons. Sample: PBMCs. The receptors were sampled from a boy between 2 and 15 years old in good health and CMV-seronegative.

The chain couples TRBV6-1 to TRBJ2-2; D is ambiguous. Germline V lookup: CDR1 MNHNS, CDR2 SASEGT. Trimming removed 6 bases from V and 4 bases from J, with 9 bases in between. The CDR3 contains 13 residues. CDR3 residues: CASSGTATGELFF. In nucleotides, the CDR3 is TGTGCCAGCAGCGGTACAGCCACCGGGGAGCTGTTTTTT.

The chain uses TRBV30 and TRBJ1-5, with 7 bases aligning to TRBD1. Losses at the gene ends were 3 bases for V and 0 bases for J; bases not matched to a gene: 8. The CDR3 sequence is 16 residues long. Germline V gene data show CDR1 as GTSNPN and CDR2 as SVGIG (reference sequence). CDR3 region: CAWSPRQGYSNQPQHF. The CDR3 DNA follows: TGTGCCTGGAGCCCTAGACAGGGCTATAGCAATCAGCCCCAGCATTTT. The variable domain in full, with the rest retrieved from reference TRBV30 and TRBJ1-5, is SQTIHQWPATLVQPVGSPLSLECTVEGTSNPNLYWYRQAAGRGLQLLFYSVGIGQISSEVPQNLSASRPQDRQFILSSKKLLLSDSGFYLCAWSPRQGYSNQPQHFGDGTRLSIL.

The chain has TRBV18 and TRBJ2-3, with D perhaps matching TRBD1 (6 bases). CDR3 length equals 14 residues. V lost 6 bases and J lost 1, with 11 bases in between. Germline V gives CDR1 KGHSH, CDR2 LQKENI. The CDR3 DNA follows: TGTGCCAGCTCTTCGGACAGTGGCACAGATACGCAGTATTTT. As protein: CASSSDSGTDTQYF.

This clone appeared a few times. CDR3 sequence (DNA): TGTGCCAGCAGCTCCGCTAGCGGGAGGTGGTCGGCGCAGTTCTTC. This translates into CASSSASGRWSAQFF. V gene TRBV11-3 combines with J gene TRBJ2-1, with 11 bases lining up with TRBD2. V gave up 4 bases and J gave up 12 bases; unmatched junction bases: 11. The CDR3 length is 15 residues. Germline V lookup: CDR1 SGHNT, CDR2 YENEEA.

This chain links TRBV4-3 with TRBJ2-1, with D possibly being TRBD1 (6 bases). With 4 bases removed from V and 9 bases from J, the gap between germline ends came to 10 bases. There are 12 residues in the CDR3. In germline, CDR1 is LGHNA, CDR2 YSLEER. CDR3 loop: CASSPGQTEQFF. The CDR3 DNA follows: TGCGCCAGCAGCCCCGGACAGACTGAGCAGTTCTTC.

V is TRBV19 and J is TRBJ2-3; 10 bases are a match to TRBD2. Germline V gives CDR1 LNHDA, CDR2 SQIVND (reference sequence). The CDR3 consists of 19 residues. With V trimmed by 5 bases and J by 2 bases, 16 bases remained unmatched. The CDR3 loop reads CASSSGGRLAGAVTDTQYF. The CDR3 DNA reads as TGTGCCAGTAGTTCAGGCGGGCGTCTAGCGGGAGCCGTCACAGATACGCAGTATTTT.

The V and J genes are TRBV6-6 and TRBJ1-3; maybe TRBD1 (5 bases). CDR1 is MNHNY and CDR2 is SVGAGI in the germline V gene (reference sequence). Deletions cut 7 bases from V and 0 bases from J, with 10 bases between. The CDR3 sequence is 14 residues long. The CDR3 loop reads CASIRGDSGNTIYF. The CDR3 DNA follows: TGTGCCAGCATTCGGGGGGACTCTGGAAACACCATATATTTT.

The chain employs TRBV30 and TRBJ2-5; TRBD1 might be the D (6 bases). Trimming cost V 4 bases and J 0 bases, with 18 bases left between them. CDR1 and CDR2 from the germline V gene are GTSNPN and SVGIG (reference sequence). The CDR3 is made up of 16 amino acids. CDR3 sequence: CAWIRLGQTYQETQYF. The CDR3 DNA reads TGTGCCTGGATTAGACTCGGACAGACGTACCAAGAGACCCAGTACTTC.

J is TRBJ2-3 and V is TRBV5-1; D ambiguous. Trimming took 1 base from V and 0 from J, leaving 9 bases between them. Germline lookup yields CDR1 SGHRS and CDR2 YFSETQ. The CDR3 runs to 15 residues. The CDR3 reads CASSLFQKSTDTQYF. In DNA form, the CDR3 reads TGCGCCAGCAGCTTGTTCCAGAAAAGCACAGATACGCAGTATTTT.

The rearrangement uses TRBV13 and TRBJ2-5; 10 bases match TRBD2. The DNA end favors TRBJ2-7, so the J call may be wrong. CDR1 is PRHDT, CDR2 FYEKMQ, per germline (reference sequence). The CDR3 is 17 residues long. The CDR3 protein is CASSPAGTSDASYEQYF. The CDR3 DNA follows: TGTGCCAGCAGCCCGGCCGGGACTAGCGACGCATCCTACGAGCAGTACTTC.

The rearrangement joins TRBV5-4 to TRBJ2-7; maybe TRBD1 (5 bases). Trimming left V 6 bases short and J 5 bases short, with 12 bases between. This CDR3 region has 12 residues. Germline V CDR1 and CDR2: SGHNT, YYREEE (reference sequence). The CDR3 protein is CASTKAGNEQYF. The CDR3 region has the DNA TGTGCCAGCACCAAGGCAGGGAACGAGCAGTACTTC.

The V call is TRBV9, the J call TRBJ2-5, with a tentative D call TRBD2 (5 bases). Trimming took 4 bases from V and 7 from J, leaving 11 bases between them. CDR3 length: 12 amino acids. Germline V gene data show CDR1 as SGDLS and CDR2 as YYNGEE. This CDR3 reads CASSPPEGTQYF. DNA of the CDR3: TGTGCCAGCAGCCCCCCCGAGGGGACCCAGTACTTC.

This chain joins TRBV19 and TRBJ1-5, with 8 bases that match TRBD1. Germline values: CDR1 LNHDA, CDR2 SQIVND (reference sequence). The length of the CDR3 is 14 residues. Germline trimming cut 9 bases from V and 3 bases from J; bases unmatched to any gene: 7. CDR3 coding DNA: TGTGCCAGCCACCGGGACAGGCACAATCAGCCCCAGCATTTT. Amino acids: CASHRDRHNQPQHF.

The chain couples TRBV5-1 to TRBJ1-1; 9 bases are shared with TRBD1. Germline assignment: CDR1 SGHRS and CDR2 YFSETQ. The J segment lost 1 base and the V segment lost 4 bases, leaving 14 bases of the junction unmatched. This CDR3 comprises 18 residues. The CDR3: CASSLQPTGGRGNTEAFF. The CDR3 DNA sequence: TGCGCCAGCAGCCTTCAACCCACAGGGGGCAGGGGGAACACTGAAGCTTTCTTT.

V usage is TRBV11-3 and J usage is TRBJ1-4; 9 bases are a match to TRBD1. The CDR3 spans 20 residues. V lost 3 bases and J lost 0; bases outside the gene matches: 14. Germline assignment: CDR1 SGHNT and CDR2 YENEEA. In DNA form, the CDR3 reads TGTGCCAGCAGCTTGTCGTACCTTCGCCGACAGGGGGCAACTAATGAAAAACTGTTTTTT. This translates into CASSLSYLRRQGATNEKLFF.

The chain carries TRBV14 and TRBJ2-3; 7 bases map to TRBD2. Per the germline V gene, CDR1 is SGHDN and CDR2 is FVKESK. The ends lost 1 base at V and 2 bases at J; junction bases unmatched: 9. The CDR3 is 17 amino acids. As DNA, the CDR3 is TGTGCCAGCAGCCAAGTGGGCGGACTAGTCCCCACAGATACGCAGTATTTT. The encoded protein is CASSQVGGLVPTDTQYF. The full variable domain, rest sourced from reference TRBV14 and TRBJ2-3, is EAGVTQFPSHSVIEKGQTVTLRCDPISGHDNLYWYRRVMGKEIKFLLHFVKESKQDESGMPNNRFLAERTGGTYSTLKVQPAELEDSGVYFCASSQVGGLVPTDTQYFGPGTRLTVL.

The CDR3 loop is CASSLGLDTEAFF. The CDR3 coding sequence is TGTGCCAGCAGCTTGGGGCTTGACACTGAAGCTTTCTTT. This chain uses TRBV7-8 with TRBJ1-1, with TRBD1 as a possible D gene (5 bases). Germline V lookup: CDR1 SGHVS, CDR2 FQNEAQ. V was clipped by 3 bases and J by 3 bases, with 8 bases between them. The CDR3 loop spans 13 amino acids.

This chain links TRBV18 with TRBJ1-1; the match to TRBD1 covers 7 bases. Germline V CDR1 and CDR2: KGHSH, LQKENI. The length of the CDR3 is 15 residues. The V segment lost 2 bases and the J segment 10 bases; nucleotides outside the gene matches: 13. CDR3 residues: CASSPGQAAAELAFF. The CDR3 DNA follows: TGTGCCAGCTCACCAGGACAGGCCGCCGCTGAGCTAGCTTTCTTT.